This TCR beta chain was identified in a study of shared clonotypes between healthy human individuals. Unmatched junction bases numbered 8, after V lost 5 bases and J lost 1 base. Germline V lookup: CDR1 SGHTA, CDR2 FQGTGA. The CDR3 consists of 15 residues. Libraries were prepared by immunoSEQ multiplex PCR; TCRdb keeps only in-frame clonotypes and omits some of them. The repertoire consists of 1.5 million to 1.9 million clones, with 95% to 99% occurring once and the leading ten covering 0.4% to 0.45%. The sequence was collected from a man aged 30 to 45 in good health. Sequenced sample: naive CD4+ T cells sorted from blood. Noted subset: CD45RA+ positively selected. This chain uses TRBV7-3 with TRBJ2-7; 7 nucleotides match TRBD1. The CDR3 sequence: CASSPSPGQSYEQYF. For the CDR3, the DNA is TGTGCCAGCAGCCCCAGCCCGGGACAGTCCTACGAGCAGTACTTC. The variable domain in full, with the rest retrieved from reference TRBV7-3 and TRBJ2-7, is GAGVSQTPSNKVTEKGKYVELRCDPISGHTALYWYRQSLGQGPEFLIYFQGTGAADDSGLPNDRFFAVRPEGSVSTLKIQRTERGDSAVYLCASSPSPGQSYEQYFGPGTRLTVT.